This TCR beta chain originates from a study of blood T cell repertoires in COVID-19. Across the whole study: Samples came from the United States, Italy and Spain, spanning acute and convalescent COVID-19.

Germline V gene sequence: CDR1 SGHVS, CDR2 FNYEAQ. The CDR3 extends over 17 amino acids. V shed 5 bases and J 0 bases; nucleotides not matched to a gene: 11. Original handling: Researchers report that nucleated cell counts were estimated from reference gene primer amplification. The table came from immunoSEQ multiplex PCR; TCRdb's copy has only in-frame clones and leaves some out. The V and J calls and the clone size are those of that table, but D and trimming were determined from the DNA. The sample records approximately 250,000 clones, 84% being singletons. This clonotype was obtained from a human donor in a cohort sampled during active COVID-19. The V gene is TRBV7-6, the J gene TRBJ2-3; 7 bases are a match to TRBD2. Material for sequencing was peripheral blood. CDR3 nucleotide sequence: TGTGCCAGCAGCCCCTTTGCGGGAGCCTCTAGCACAGATACGCAGTATTTT. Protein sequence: CASSPFAGASSTDTQYF. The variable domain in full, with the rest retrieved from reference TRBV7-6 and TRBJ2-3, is GAGVSQSPRYKVTKRGQDVALRCDPISGHVSLYWYRQALGQGPEFLTYFNYEAQQDKSGLPNDRFSAERPEGSISTLTIQRTEQRDSAMYRCASSPFAGASSTDTQYFGPGTRLTVL.